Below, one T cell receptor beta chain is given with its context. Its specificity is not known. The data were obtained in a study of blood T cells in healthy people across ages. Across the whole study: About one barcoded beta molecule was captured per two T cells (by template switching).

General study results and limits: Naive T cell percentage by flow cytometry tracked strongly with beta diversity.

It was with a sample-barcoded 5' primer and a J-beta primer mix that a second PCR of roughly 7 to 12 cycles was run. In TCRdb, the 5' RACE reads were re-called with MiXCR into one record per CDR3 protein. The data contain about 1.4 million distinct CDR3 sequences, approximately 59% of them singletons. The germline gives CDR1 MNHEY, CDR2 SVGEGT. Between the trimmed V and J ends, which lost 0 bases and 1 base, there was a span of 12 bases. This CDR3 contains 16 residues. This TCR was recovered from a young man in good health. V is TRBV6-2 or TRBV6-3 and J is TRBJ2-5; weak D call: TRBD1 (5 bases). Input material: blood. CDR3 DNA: TGTGCCAGCAGTTACTCTTCAGGGTTAATCCAAGAGACCCAGTACTTC. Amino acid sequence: CASSYSSGLIQETQYF.